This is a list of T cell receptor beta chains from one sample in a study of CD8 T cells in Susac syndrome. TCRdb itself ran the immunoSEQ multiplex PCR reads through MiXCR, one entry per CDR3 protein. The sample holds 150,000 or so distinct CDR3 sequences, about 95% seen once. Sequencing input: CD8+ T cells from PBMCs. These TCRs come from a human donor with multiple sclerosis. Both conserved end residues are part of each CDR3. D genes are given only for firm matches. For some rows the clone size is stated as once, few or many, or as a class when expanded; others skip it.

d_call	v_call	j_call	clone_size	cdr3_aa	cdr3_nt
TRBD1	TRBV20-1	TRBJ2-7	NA	CSARDRDRAILSEQYF	TGCAGTGCTAGAGACAGGGACAGGGCGATCCTAAGCGAGCAGTACTTC
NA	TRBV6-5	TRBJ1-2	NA	CASAIGGTIYGYTF	TGTGCCAGCGCGATTGGCGGGACAATCTATGGCTACACCTTC
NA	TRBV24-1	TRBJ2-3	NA	CATSDLGRNSTDTQYF	TGTGCCACCAGTGATTTGGGCAGAAACAGCACAGATACGCAGTATTTT
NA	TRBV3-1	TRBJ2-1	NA	CASSQEPDSYNEQFF	TGTGCCAGCAGCCAAGAGCCAGACTCCTACAATGAGCAGTTCTTC
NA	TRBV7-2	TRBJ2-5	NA	CASSLDHFVMGAETQYF	TGTGCCAGCAGCTTAGATCACTTTGTTATGGGGGCGGAGACCCAGTACTTC
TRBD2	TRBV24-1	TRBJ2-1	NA	CATSDTTSGNEQFF	TGTGCCACCAGTGATACGACTAGCGGGAATGAGCAGTTCTTC
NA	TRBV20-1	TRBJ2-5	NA	CSAASLRASQETQYF	TGCAGTGCTGCCTCGCTCCGGGCCTCCCAAGAGACCCAGTACTTC
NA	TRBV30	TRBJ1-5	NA	CAWSSGRGDQPQHF	TGTGCCTGGAGTTCAGGGAGGGGGGATCAGCCCCAGCATTTT
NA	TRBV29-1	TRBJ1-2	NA	CSVPDISANYGYTF	TGCAGCGTCCCGGACATTTCAGCTAACTATGGCTACACCTTC
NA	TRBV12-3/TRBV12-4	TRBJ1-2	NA	CASSGYTGEVYGYTF	TGTGCCAGCAGTGGATACACGGGAGAAGTCTATGGCTACACCTTC
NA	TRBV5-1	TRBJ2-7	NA	CASTAGATNSYEQYF	TGCGCCAGCACCGCTGGGGCCACTAACTCCTACGAGCAGTACTTC
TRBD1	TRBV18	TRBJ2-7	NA	CASSGTGDEQYF	TGTGCCAGCTCGGGGACAGGGGACGAGCAGTACTTC
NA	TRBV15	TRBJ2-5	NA	CATSGPPGQETQYF	TGTGCCACCAGCGGCCCTCCGGGCCAAGAGACCCAGTACTTC
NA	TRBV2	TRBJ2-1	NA	CASVEKGSLYNEQFF	TGTGCCAGCGTAGAGAAAGGATCCCTCTACAATGAGCAGTTCTTC
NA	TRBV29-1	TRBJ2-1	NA	CSVPPGFGEQFF	TGCAGCGTTCCGCCGGGTTTTGGGGAGCAGTTCTTC
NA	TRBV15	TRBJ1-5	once	CATSRAREDSNQPQHF	TGTGCCACCAGCAGAGCCAGGGAGGATAGCAATCAGCCCCAGCATTTT
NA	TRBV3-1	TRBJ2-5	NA	CASSPGRQTQYF	TGTGCCAGCAGCCCCGGCAGGCAGACCCAGTACTTC
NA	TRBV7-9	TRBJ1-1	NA	CASSHRRDGTEAFF	TGTGCCAGCAGCCACCGACGGGATGGCACTGAAGCTTTCTTT
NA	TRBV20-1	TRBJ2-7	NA	CSARSRGAFYEQYF	TGCAGTGCTAGATCCCGGGGGGCTTTCTACGAGCAGTACTTC
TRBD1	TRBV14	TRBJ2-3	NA	CASSQDPGGYTDTQYF	TGTGCCAGCAGCCAAGACCCAGGGGGCTACACAGATACGCAGTATTTT
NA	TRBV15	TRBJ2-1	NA	CATSRSRELMNEQFF	TGTGCCACCAGCAGGAGCCGGGAACTTATGAATGAGCAGTTCTTC
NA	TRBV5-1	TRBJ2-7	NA	CASSLSRLASYEQYF	TGCGCCAGCAGCTTGTCCAGATTAGCCTCCTACGAGCAGTACTTC
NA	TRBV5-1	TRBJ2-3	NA	CASSLADEGTQYF	TGCGCCAGCAGCTTGGCCGACGAAGGTACGCAGTATTTT
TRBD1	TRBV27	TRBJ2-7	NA	CASSSRGTGGYEQYF	TGTGCCAGCAGTTCCCGCGGGACAGGGGGCTACGAGCAGTACTTC
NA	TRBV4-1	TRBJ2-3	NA	CASSQGPLASTDTQYF	TGCGCCAGCAGCCAAGGTCCCCTAGCGAGCACAGATACGCAGTATTTT
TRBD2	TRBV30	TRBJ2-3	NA	CAFRDFGGDTQYF	TGTGCCTTCCGGGACTTCGGGGGGGATACGCAGTATTTT
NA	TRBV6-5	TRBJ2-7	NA	CASSYNWDEQYF	TGTGCCAGCAGTTACAACTGGGACGAGCAGTACTTC
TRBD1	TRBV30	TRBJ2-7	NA	CAWDRTGNYEQYF	TGTGCCTGGGACCGGACAGGGAACTACGAGCAGTACTTC
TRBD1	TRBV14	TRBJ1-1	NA	CASSQDEQGWGTEAFF	TGTGCCAGCAGCCAAGACGAACAGGGGTGGGGCACTGAAGCTTTCTTT
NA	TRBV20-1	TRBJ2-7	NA	CSARDPSEEYEQYF	TGCAGTGCTAGAGACCCTAGCGAAGAATACGAGCAGTACTTC
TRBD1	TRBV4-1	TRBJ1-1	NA	CASSQGDRLNTEAFF	TGCGCCAGCAGCCAAGGGGACAGGTTGAACACTGAAGCTTTCTTT
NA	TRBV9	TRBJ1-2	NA	CASSVGRGLYGYTF	TGTGCCAGCAGCGTAGGTCGGGGCCTCTATGGCTACACCTTC
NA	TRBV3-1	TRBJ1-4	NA	CASSQEGEDEKLFF	TGTGCCAGCAGCCAGGAGGGGGAGGATGAAAAACTGTTTTTT
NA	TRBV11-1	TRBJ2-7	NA	CASSLASGRLAYEQYF	TGTGCCAGCAGCTTAGCTTCGGGACGGCTGGCCTACGAGCAGTACTTC
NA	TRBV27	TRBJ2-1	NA	CASSLVAAESYNEQFF	TGTGCCAGCAGTTTAGTCGCGGCAGAGTCCTACAATGAGCAGTTCTTC
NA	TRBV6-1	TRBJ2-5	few	CASSEDRDQETQYF	TGTGCCAGCAGTGAAGACAGAGACCAAGAGACCCAGTACTTC
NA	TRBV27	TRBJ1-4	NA	CASGYGNEKLFF	TGTGCCAGCGGTTACGGTAATGAAAAACTGTTTTTT
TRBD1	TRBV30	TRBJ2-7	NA	CAWSPQGNEQYF	TGTGCCTGGTCTCCACAGGGGAACGAGCAGTACTTC
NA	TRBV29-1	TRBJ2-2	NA	CSARYAGELFF	TGCAGCGCTCGGTACGCCGGGGAGCTGTTTTTT
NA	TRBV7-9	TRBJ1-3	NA	CASSLARTDGNTIYF	TGTGCCAGCAGCTTAGCCAGGACAGATGGAAACACCATATATTTT
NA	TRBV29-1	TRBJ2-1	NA	CSVLRDNEQFF	TGCAGCGTCCTCCGGGATAATGAGCAGTTCTTC
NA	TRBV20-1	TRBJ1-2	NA	CSARTEGLRQPLIYHTF	TGCAGTGCTAGAACTGAGGGGCTTCGGCAGCCCCTCATTTACCACACCTTC
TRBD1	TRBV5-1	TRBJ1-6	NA	CASSQGASYNSPLHF	TGCGCCAGCAGTCAGGGGGCCTCCTATAATTCACCCCTCCACTTT
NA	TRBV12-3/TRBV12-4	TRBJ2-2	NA	CASSPPPGDTTGELFF	TGTGCCAGCAGTCCCCCCCCCGGGGACACCACCGGGGAGCTGTTTTTT
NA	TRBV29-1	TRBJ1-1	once	CSVQPGWENTEAFF	TGCAGCGTCCAACCAGGGTGGGAGAACACTGAAGCTTTCTTT
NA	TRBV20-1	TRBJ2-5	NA	CSARLAPGETQYF	TGCAGTGCTAGACTAGCGCCTGGGGAGACCCAGTACTTC
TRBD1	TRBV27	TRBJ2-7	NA	CASSSRDRGYEQYF	TGTGCCAGCAGTTCCCGGGACAGGGGCTACGAGCAGTACTTC
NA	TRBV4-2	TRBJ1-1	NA	CASSQDPGIYTEAFF	TGTGCCAGCAGCCAAGACCCAGGAATATACACTGAAGCTTTCTTT
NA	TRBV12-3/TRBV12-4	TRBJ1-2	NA	CASNQGLQGYTF	TGTGCCAGCAATCAAGGGTTACAAGGCTACACCTTC
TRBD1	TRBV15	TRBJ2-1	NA	CATSRPERGLLHEQFF	TGTGCCACCAGCAGACCCGAGAGGGGGCTACTCCATGAGCAGTTCTTC
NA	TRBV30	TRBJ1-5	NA	CAWSTGSNQPQHF	TGTGCCTGGAGTACGGGAAGCAATCAGCCCCAGCATTTT